This T cell receptor (beta chain) was recorded in a study of radiation and T cells in renal cell carcinoma. The data were produced by immunoSEQ multiplex PCR, yet TCRdb's version contains in-frame clones alone and is incomplete. The sample shows fewer than 200,000 clones, approximately 90% of them seen only once. Trimming shortened V by 6 bases and J by 2 bases, and 11 bases separated the two germline ends. Looked up from germline, CDR1 is SNHLY and CDR2 is FYNNEI. This CDR3 spans 14 amino acids. Time point in this sample: blood 4 weeks post-SBRT, at nephrectomy. Indicated treatment: 15 Gy SBRT to primary tumor, nephrectomy 4 weeks later.

This clonotype was obtained from a woman aged 45 to 65 with renal cell carcinoma. The V gene is TRBV2, the J gene TRBJ1-5; TRBD1 might be the D (5 bases). The sample was blood, taken from a patient whose treatment included radiotherapy and nephrectomy. The CDR3 region has the DNA TGTGCCAGCAGCCGCGGGGGAGGCAATCAGCCCCAGCATTTT. Amino acid sequence: CASSRGGGNQPQHF.